This TCR beta chain was recorded in a study of early T cells in non-severe SARS-CoV-2 infection. Findings of the study overall: CD4 and private specificities were missed by VDJdb matching, which favored anti-spike CD8 responses.

TCRdb reanalysed the 5' RACE reads using MiXCR and keeps one entry per CDR3 protein. The sample has 25,000 to 30,000 distinct CDR3 sequences, about 5% seen once. This clonotype was seen at least ten times. What it binds is not known. This CDR3 comprises 16 residues. V gave up 3 bases and J gave up 8 bases; unmatched junction bases: 10. Germline assignment: CDR1 SGHAT and CDR2 FQNNGV. What was sequenced was whole blood. This chain uses TRBV11-2 with TRBJ2-3; TRBD2 agrees at 11 bases. The receptor was derived from an adult who was a healthcare worker with PCR-confirmed SARS-CoV-2 infection or an uninfected control (not recorded which). The CDR3 DNA follows: TGTGCCAGCAGCTTCCCCTTTAGCGGGGGGGCTGGTACGCAGTATTTT. Its translation is CASSFPFSGGAGTQYF. The complete variable domain, with remaining parts taken from reference TRBV11-2 and TRBJ2-3, reads EAGVAQSPRYKIIEKRQSVAFWCNPISGHATLYWYQQILGQGPKLLIQFQNNGVVDDSQLPKDRFSAERLKGVDSTLKIQPAKLEDSAVYLCASSFPFSGGAGTQYFGPGTRLTVL.